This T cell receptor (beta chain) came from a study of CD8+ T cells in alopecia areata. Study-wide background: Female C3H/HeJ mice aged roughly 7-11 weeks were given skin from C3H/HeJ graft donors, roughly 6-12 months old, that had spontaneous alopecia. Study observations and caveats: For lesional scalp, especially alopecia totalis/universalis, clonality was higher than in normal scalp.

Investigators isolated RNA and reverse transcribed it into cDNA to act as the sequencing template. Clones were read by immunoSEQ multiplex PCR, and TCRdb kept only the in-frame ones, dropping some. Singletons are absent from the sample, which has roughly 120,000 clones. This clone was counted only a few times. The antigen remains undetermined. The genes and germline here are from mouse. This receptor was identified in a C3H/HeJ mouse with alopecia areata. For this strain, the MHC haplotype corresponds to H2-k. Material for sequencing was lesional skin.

The sequenced part of the CDR3 DNA is TGTGCCAGCAGTCTACTGGGGGGCAGCTCCTAT. Protein: CASSLLGGSSY. The full CDR3 protein is CASSLLGGSSYEQYF. The genes are TRBV13-3 and TRBJ2-7; 9 bases align to TRBD2. The CDR3 is cut off 4 residues early in the read; its end comes from the germline J gene. Losses at the gene ends were 4 bases for V and 0 bases for J; bases not matched to a gene: 5. This CDR3 spans 15 amino acids. The germline V gene has CDR1 NNHDY and CDR2 SYVADS.